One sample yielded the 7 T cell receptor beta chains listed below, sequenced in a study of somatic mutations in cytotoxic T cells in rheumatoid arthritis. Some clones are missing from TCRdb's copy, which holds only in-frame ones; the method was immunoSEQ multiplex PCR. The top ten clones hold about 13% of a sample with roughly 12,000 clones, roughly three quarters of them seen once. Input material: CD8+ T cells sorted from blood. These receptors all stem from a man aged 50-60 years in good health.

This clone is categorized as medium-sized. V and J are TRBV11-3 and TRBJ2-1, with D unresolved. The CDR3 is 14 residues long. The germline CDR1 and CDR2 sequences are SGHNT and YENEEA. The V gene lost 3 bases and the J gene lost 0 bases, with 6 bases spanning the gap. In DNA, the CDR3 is TGTGCCAGCAGCTTTTCAAGCTCCTACAATGAGCAGTTCTTC. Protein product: CASSFSSSYNEQFF.

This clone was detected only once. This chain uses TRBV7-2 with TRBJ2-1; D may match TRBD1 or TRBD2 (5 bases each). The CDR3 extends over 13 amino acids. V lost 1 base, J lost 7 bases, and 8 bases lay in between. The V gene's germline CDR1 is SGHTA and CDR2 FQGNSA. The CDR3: CASSLGGINEQFF. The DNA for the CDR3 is TGTGCCAGCAGCTTAGGGGGGATAAATGAGCAGTTCTTC.

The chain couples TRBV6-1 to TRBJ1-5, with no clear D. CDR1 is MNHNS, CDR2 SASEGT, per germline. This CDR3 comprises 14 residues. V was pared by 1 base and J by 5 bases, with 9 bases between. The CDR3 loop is CASSEGTVHQPQHF. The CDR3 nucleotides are TGTGCCAGCAGTGAAGGGACGGTCCATCAGCCCCAGCATTTT.

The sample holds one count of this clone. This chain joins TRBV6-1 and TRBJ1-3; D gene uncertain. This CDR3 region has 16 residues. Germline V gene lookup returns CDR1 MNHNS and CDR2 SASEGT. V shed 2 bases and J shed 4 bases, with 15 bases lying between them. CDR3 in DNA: TGTGCCAGCAGTGAATTGCCCGGCGGGGAAGGAAACACCATATATTTT. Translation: CASSELPGGEGNTIYF.

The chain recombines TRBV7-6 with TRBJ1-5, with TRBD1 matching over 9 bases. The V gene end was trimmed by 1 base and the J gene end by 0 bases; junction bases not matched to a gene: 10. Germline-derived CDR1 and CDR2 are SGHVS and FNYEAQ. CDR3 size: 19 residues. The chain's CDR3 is CASSLVVGTGSHSNQPQHF. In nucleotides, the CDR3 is TGTGCCAGCAGCTTAGTCGTAGGGACAGGGAGCCATAGCAATCAGCCCCAGCATTTT.

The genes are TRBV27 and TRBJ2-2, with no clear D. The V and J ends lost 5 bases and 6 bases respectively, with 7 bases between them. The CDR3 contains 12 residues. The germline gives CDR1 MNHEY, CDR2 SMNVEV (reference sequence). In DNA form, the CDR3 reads TGTGCCAGCAGTCTAGTGGCCGGGGAGCTGTTTTTT. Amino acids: CASSLVAGELFF.

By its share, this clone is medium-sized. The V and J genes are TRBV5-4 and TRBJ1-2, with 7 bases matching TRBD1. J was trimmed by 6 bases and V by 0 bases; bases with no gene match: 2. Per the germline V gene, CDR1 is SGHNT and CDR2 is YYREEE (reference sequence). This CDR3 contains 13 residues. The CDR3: CASSLEGTDGYTF. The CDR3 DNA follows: TGTGCCAGCAGCTTGGAGGGGACAGATGGCTACACCTTC.